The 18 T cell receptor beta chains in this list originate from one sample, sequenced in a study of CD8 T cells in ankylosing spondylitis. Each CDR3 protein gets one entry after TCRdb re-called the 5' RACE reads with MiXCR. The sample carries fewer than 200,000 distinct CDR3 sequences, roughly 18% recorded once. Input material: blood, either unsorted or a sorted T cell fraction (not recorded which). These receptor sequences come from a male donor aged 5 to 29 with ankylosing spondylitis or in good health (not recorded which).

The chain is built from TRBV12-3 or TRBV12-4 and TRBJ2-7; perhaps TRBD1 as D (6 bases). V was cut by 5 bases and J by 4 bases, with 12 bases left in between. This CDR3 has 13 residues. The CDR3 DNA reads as TGTGCCAGCAGTCAGGACAGTGATTACGAGCAGTACTTC. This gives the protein CASSQDSDYEQYF.

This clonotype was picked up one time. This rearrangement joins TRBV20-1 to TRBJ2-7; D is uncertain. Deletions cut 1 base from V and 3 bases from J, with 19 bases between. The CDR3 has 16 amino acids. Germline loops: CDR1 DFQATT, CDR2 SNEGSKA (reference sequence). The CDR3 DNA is TGCAGTGCTAGAGCTTACTCGGCAGGCCCCTACTACGAGCAGTACTTC. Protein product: CSARAYSAGPYYEQYF.

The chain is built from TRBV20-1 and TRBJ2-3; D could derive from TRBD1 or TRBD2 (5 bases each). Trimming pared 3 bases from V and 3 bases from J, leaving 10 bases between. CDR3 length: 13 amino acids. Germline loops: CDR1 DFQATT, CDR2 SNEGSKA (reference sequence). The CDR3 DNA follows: TGCAGTGCTAGCGTGTGGGGGACAGATACGCAGTATTTT. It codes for CSASVWGTDTQYF.

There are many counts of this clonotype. The CDR3 sequence: CASSQDARGPYEQYF. The CDR3 region has the DNA TGCGCCAGCAGCCAAGATGCCAGGGGGCCCTACGAGCAGTACTTC. This rearrangement joins TRBV4-3 to TRBJ2-7; 8 bases agree with TRBD1. The CDR3 length is 15 residues. Germline CDR1 LGHNA, CDR2 YSLEER. V lost 0 bases, J lost 2 bases, and 3 bases stayed unmatched.

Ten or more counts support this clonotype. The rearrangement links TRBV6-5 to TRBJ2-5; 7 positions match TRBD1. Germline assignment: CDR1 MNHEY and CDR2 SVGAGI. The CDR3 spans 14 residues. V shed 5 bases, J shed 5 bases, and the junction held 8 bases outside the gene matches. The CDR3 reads CASSHNRGQETQYF. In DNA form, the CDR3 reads TGTGCCAGCAGTCACAACAGGGGTCAGGAGACCCAGTACTTC.

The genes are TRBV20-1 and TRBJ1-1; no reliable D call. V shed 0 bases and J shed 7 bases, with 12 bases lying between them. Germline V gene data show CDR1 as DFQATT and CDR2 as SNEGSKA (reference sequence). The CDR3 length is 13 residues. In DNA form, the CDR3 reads TGCAGTGCTAGAGATCCCAGGCGGCTTGAAGCTTTCTTT. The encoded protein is CSARDPRRLEAFF.

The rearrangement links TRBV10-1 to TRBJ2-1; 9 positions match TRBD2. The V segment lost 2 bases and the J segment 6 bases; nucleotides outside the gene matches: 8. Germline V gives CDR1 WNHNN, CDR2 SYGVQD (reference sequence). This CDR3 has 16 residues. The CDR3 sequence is CASSEVGGRAPNEQFF. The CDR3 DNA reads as TGCGCCAGCAGTGAGGTGGGCGGGAGGGCCCCCAATGAGCAGTTCTTC.

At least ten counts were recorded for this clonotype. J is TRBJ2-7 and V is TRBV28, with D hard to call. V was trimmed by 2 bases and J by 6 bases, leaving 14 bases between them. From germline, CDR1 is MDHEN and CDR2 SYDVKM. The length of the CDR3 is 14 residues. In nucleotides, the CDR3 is TGTGCCAGCAGTTTAAGGCGGCGTCCACGCGAGCAGTACTTC. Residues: CASSLRRRPREQYF. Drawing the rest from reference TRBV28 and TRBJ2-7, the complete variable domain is DVKVTQSSRYLVKRTGEKVFLECVQDMDHENMFWYRQDPGLGLRLIYFSYDVKMKEKGDIPEGYSVSREKKERFSLILESASTNQTSMYLCASSLRRRPREQYFGPGTRLTVT.

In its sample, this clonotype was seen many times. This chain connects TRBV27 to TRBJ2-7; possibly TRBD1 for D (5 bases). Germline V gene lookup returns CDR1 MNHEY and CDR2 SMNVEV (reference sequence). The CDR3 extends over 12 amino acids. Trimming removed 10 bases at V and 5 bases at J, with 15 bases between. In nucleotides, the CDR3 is TGTGCCATCCCCCAGGGCTGGAACGAGCAGTACGTC. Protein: CAIPQGWNEQYV.

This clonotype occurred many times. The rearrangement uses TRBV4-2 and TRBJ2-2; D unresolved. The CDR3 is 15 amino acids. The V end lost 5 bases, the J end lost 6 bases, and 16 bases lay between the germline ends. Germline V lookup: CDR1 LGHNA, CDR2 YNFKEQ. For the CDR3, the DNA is TGTGCCAGCAGCGACAACCTCCTTTTGTCCGGGGAGCTGTTTTTT. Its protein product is CASSDNLLLSGELFF.

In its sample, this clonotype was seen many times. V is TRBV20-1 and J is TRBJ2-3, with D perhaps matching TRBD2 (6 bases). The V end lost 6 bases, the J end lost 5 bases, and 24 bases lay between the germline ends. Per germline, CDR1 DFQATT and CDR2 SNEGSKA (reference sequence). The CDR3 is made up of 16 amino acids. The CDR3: CSATHPRESSGDTQYF. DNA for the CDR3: TGCAGTGCCACCCATCCCCGGGAGTCCTCGGGAGATACGCAGTATTTT.

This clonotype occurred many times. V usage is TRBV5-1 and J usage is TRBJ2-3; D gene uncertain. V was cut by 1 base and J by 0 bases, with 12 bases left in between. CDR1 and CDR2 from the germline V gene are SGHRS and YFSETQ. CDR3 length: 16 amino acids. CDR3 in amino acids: CASSLWSEPSTDTQYF. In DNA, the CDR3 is TGCGCCAGCAGCTTGTGGTCGGAGCCTAGCACAGATACGCAGTATTTT.

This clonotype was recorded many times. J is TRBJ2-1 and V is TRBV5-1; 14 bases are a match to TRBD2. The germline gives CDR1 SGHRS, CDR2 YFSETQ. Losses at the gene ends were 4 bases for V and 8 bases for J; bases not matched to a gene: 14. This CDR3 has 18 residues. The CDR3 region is CASSKVPGLAGEGYEQFF. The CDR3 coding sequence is TGCGCCAGCAGCAAAGTGCCGGGACTAGCGGGAGAGGGTTATGAGCAGTTCTTC.

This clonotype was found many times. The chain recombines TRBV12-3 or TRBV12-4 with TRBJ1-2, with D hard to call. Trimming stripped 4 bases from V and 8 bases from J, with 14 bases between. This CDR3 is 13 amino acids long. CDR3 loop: CASSSRTAGGYTF. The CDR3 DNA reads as TGTGCCAGCAGTTCCCGGACCGCCGGCGGCTACACCTTC.

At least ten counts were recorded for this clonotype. The CDR3 nucleotides read TGTGCCAGCAGCCAAGATATGAAGGGTCTCTTCTATGGCTACACCTTC. The encoded protein is CASSQDMKGLFYGYTF. The gene calls are TRBV3-1 and TRBJ1-2; no reliable D call. CDR3 length equals 16 residues. Germline CDR1 is LGHDT and CDR2 is YNNKEL (reference sequence). The V end was cut by 0 bases, the J end by 4 bases, with 15 bases between. The full variable domain, rest sourced from reference TRBV3-1 and TRBJ1-2, is DTAVSQTPKYLVTQMGNDKSIKCEQNLGHDTMYWYKQDSKKFLKIMFSYNNKELIINETVPNRFSPKSPDKAHLNLHINSLELGDSAVYFCASSQDMKGLFYGYTFGSGTRLTVV.

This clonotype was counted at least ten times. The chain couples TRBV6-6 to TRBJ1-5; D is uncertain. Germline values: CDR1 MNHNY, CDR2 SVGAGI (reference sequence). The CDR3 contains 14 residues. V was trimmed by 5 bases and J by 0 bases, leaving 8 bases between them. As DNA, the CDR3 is TGTGCCAGCAGTAAAGGCGATAGCAATCAGCCCCAGCATTTT. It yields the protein CASSKGDSNQPQHF.

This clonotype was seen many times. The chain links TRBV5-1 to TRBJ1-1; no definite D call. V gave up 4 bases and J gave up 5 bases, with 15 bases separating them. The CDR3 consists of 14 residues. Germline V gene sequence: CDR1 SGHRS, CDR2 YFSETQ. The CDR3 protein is CASSPYIGLTEAFF. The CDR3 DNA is TGCGCCAGCAGCCCATATATAGGCCTAACTGAAGCTTTCTTT.

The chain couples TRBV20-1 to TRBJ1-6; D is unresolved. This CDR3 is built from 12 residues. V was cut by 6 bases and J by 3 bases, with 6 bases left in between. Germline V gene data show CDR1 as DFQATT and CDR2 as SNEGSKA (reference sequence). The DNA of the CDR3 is TGCAGTGCAGGAAGCTATAATTCACCCCTCCACTTT. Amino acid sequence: CSAGSYNSPLHF.